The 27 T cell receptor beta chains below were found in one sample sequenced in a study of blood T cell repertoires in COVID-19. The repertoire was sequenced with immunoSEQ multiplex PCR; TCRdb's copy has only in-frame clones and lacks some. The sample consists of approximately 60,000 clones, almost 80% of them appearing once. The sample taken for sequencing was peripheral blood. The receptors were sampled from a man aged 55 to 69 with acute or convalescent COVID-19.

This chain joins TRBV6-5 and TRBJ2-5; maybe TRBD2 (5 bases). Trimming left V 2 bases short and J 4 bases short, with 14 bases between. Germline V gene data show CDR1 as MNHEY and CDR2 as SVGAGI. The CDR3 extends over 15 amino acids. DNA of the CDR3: TGTGCCAGCAGTTACACCCCAGGAGGAGTAGAGACCCAGTACTTC. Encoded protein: CASSYTPGGVETQYF.

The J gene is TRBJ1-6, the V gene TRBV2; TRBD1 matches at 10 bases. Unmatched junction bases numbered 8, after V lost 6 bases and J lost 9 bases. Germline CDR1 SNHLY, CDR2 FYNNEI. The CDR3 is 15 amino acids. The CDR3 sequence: CASSQSTGGGSPLHF. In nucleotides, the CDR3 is TGTGCCAGCAGCCAATCGACAGGGGGCGGTTCACCCCTCCACTTT. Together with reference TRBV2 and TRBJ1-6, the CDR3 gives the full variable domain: EPEVTQTPSHQVTQMGQEVILRCVPISNHLYFYWYRQILGQKVEFLVSFYNNEISEKSEIFDDQFSVERPDGSNFTLKIRSTKLEDSAMYFCASSQSTGGGSPLHFGNGTRLTVT.

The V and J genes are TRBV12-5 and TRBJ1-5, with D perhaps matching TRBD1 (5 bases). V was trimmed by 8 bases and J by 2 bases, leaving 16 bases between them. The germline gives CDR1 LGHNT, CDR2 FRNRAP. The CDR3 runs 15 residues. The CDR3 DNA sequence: TGTGCTAGTCGTGGGGCGGCAGAACGCAATCAGCCCCAGCATTTT. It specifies CASRGAAERNQPQHF.

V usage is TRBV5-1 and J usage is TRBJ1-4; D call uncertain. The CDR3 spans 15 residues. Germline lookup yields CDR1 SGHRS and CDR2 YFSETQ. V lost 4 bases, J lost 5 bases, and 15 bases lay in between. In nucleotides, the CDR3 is TGCGCCAGCAGCCCCTCCCGGTTTTCCAATGAAAAACTGTTTTTT. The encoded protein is CASSPSRFSNEKLFF.

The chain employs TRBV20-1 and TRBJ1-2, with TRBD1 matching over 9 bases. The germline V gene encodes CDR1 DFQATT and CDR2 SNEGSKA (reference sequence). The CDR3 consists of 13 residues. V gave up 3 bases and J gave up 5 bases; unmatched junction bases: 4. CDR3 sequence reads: CSASATGGYGYTF. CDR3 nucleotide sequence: TGCAGTGCTAGTGCGACAGGGGGATATGGCTACACCTTC.

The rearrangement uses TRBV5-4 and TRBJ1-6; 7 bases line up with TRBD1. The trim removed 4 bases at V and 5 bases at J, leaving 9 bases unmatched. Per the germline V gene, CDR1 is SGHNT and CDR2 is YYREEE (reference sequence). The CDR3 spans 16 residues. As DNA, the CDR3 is TGTGCCAGCAGCAGCTCGACAGGGAAGAATAATTCACCCCTCCACTTT. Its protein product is CASSSSTGKNNSPLHF.

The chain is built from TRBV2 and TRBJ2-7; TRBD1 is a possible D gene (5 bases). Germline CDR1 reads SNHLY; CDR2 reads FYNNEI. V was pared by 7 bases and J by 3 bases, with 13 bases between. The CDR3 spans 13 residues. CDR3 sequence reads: CASTVQGLYEQYF. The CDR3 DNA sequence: TGTGCCAGCACCGTCCAGGGTCTCTACGAGCAGTACTTC.

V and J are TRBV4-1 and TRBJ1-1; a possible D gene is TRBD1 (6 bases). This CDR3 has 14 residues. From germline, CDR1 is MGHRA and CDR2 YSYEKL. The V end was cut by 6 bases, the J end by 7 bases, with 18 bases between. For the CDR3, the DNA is TGCGCCAGCAGTAGGGGGAACCGGGCCAGTGAAGCTTTCTTT. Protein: CASSRGNRASEAFF.

In nucleotides, the CDR3 is TGTGCCAGCAGCTTTTATCGTAACGGGACTTACGAGCAGTACTTC. Its protein product is CASSFYRNGTYEQYF. The rearrangement uses TRBV11-2 and TRBJ2-7, with D possibly matching TRBD2 (6 bases). V was clipped by 3 bases and J by 4 bases, with 16 bases between them. There are 15 residues in the CDR3. The germline CDR1 and CDR2 sequences are SGHAT and FQNNGV.

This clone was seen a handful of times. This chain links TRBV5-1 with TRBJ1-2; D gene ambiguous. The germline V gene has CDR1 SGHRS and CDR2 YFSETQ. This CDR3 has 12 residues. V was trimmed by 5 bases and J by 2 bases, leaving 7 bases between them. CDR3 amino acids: CASSQENYGYTF. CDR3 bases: TGCGCCAGCAGTCAAGAGAACTATGGCTACACCTTC.

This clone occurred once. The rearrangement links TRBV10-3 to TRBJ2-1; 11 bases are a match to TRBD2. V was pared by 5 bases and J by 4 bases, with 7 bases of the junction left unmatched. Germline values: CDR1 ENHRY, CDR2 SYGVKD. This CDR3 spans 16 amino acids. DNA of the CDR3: TGTGCCATCAGTAGGGGTAGCGGGGGGGTTTACAATGAGCAGTTCTTC. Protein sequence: CAISRGSGGVYNEQFF.

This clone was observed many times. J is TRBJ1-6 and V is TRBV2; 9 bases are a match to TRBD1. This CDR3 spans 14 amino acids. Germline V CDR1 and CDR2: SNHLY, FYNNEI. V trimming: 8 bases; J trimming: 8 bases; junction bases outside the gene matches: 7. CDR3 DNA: TGTGCCAGCGTTACTAGGACAGGGGATTCACCCCTCCACTTT. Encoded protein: CASVTRTGDSPLHF. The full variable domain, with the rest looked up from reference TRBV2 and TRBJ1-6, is EPEVTQTPSHQVTQMGQEVILRCVPISNHLYFYWYRQILGQKVEFLVSFYNNEISEKSEIFDDQFSVERPDGSNFTLKIRSTKLEDSAMYFCASVTRTGDSPLHFGNGTRLTVT.

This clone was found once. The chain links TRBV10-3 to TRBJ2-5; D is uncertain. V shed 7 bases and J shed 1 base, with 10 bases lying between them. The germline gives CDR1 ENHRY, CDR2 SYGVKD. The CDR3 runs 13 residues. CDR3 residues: CAITPAAQETQYF. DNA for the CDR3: TGTGCCATCACCCCCGCGGCCCAAGAGACCCAGTACTTC.

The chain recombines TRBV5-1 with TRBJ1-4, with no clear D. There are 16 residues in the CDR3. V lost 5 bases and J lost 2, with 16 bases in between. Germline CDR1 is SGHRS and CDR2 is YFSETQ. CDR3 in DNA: TGCGCCAGCAGTGACACCCGGGGTGGCACTAATGAAAAACTGTTTTTT. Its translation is CASSDTRGGTNEKLFF. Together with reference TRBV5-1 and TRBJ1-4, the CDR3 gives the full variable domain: KAGVTQTPRYLIKTRGQQVTLSCSPISGHRSVSWYQQTPGQGLQFLFEYFSETQRNKGNFPGRFSGRQFSNSRSEMNVSTLELGDSALYLCASSDTRGGTNEKLFFGSGTQLSVL.

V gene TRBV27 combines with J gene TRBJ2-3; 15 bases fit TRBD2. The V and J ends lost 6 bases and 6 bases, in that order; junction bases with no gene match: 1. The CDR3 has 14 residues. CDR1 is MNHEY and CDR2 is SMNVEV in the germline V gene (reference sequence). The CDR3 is CASSGLAGGDTQYF. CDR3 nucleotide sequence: TGTGCCAGCAGCGGACTAGCGGGGGGGGATACGCAGTATTTT.

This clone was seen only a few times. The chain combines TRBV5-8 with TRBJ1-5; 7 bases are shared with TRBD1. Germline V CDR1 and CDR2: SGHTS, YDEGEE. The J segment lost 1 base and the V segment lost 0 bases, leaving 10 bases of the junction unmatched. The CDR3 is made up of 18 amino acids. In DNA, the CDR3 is TGTGCCAGCAGCTTGGGGTCAGGGGGTGGTATGAGCAATCAGCCCCAGCATTTT. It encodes CASSLGSGGGMSNQPQHF. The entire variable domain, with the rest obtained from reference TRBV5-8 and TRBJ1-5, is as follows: EAGVTQSPTHLIKTRGQQATLRCSPISGHTSVYWYQQALGLGLQFLLWYDEGEERNRGNFPPRFSGRQFPNYSSELNVNALELEDSALYLCASSLGSGGGMSNQPQHFGDGTRLSIL.

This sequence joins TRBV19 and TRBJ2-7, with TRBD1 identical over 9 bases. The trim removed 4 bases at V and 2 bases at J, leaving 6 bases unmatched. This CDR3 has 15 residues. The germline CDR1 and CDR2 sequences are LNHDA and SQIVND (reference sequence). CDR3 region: CASSRRGQGAYEQYF. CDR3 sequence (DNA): TGTGCCAGTAGTAGAAGGGGACAGGGAGCCTACGAGCAGTACTTC.

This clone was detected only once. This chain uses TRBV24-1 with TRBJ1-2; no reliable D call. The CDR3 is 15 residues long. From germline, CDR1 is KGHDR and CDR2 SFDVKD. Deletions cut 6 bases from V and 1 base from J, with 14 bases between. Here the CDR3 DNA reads TGTGCCACCAGTTCCTCCGAAGGAGTTAACTATGGCTACACCTTC. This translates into CATSSSEGVNYGYTF.

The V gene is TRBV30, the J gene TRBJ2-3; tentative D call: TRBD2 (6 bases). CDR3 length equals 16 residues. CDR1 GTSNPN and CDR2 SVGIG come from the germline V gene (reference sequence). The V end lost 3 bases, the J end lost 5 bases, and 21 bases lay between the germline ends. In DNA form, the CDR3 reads TGTGCCTGGAGCTGGGTGGGGGGAGCCGTAGGAGATACGCAGTATTTT. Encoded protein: CAWSWVGGAVGDTQYF.

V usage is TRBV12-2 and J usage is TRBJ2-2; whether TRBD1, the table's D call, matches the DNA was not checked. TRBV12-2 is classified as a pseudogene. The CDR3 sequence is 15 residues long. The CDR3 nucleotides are TGTGCAAGTCGCTTAGAGACAGTGAACACCGGGGAGCTGTTTTTT. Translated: CASRLETVNTGELFF.

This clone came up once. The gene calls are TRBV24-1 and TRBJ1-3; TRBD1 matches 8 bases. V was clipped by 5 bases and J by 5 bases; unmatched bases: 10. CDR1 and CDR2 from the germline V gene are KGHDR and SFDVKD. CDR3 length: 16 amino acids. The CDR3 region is CATSARQGSSRNTIYF. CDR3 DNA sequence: TGTGCCACCAGTGCTCGACAGGGGTCGAGTAGAAACACCATATATTTT.

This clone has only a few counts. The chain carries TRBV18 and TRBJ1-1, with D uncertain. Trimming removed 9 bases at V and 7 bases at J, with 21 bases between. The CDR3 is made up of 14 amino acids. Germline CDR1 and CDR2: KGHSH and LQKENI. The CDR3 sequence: CASSDDLAEVEAFF. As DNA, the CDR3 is TGTGCCAGTTCAGATGATTTGGCGGAGGTTGAAGCTTTCTTT.

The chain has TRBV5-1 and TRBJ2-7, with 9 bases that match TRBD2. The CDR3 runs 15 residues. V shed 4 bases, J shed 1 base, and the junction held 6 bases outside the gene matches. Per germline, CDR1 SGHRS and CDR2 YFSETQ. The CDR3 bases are TGCGCCAGCAGCCGAGCGGGGGGCGAGTCCTACGAGCAGTACTTC. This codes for CASSRAGGESYEQYF. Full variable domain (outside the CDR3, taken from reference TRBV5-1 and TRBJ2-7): KAGVTQTPRYLIKTRGQQVTLSCSPISGHRSVSWYQQTPGQGLQFLFEYFSETQRNKGNFPGRFSGRQFSNSRSEMNVSTLELGDSALYLCASSRAGGESYEQYFGPGTRLTVT.

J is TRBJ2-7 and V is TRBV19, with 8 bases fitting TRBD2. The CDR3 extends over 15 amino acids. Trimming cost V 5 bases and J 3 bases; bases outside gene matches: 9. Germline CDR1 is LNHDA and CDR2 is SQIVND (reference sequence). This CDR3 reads CASSQGGSGVYEQYF. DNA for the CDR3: TGTGCCAGTAGTCAAGGTGGTAGCGGGGTCTACGAGCAGTACTTC.

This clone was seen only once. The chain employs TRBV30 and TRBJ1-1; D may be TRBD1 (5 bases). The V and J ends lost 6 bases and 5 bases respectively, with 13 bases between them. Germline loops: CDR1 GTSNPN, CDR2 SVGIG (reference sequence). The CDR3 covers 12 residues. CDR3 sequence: CACNKQGTEAFF. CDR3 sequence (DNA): TGTGCCTGTAATAAGCAGGGAACTGAAGCTTTCTTT. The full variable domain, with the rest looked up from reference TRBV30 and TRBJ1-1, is SQTIHQWPATLVQPVGSPLSLECTVEGTSNPNLYWYRQAAGRGLQLLFYSVGIGQISSEVPQNLSASRPQDRQFILSSKKLLLSDSGFYLCACNKQGTEAFFGQGTRLTVV.

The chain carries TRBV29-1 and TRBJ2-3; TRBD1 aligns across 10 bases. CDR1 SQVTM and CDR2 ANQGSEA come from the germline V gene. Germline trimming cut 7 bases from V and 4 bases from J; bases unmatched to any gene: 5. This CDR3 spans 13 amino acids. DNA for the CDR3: TGCAGCGCGACAGGGGGCTTCGCAGATACGCAGTATTTT. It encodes CSATGGFADTQYF.

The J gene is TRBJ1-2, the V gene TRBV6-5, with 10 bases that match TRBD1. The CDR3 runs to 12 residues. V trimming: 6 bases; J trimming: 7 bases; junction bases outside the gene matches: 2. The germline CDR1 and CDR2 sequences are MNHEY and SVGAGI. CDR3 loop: CASRGDRGGYTF. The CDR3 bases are TGTGCCAGCAGGGGGGACAGGGGTGGCTACACCTTC.